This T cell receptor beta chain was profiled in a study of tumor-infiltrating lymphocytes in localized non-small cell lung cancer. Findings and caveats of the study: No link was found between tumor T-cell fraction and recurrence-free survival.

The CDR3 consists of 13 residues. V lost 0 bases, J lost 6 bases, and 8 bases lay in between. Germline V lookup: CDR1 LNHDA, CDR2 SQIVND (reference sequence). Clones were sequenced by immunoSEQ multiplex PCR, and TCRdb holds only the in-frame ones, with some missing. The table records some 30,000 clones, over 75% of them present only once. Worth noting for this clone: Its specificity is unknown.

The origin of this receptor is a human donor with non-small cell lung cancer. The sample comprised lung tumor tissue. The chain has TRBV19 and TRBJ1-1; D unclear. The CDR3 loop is CASSIDLEAEAFF. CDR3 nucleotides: TGTGCCAGTAGTATAGATCTCGAGGCTGAAGCTTTCTTT.